Presented here are 16 T cell receptor beta chains from one specimen sequenced in a study of CD8 T cells in Susac syndrome. The authors reverse transcribed about 0.5 to 1 ug RNA with random hexamers. TCRdb used MiXCR to reprocess the immunoSEQ multiplex PCR reads, holding one entry per CDR3 protein. The repertoire consists of about 180,000 distinct CDR3 sequences, with about 95% occurring once and the leading ten covering 0.085% to 0.1%. Source material: CD4+ T cells from PBMCs. Source of these receptors: a human donor with Susac syndrome.

The V and J genes are TRBV19 and TRBJ2-1, with 9 bases that match TRBD2. V was clipped by 7 bases and J by 7 bases; unmatched bases: 5. CDR1 is LNHDA, CDR2 SQIVND, per germline (reference sequence). This CDR3 contains 13 residues. The CDR3 coding sequence is TGTGCCAGTAACACCCTAGCGGGGAATGAGCAGTTCTTC. Residues: CASNTLAGNEQFF.

The chain employs TRBV12-3 or TRBV12-4 and TRBJ2-3; D remains ambiguous. This CDR3 region has 15 residues. V was cut by 2 bases and J by 6 bases, with 15 bases left in between. CDR3 DNA: TGTGCCAGCAGTTTATTCAGCTCCCCGGGTGATACGCAGTATTTT. Translated, it gives CASSLFSSPGDTQYF.

The chain recombines TRBV20-1 with TRBJ2-3, with 11 bases matching TRBD1. From germline, CDR1 is DFQATT and CDR2 SNEGSKA (reference sequence). The CDR3 loop spans 19 amino acids. Trimming took 6 bases from V and 2 from J; bases not matched to a gene: 19. In nucleotides, the CDR3 is TGCAGTGCAAACCCGGGACAGGGGGTGACGGGGGTAATCACAGATACGCAGTATTTT. Residues: CSANPGQGVTGVITDTQYF.

The CDR3 is CASSYGGGSHEQYF. DNA for the CDR3: TGTGCCAGCAGTTACGGGGGAGGTAGCCACGAGCAGTACTTC. The chain has TRBV6-5 and TRBJ2-7; D perhaps matches TRBD2 (6 bases). Germline V gene sequence: CDR1 MNHEY, CDR2 SVGAGI. This CDR3 has 14 residues. V was pared by 2 bases and J by 5 bases, with 13 bases between.

V gene TRBV4-3 combines with J gene TRBJ2-2; TRBD2 matches at 12 bases. The CDR3 has 17 residues. Germline V CDR1 and CDR2: LGHNA, YSLEER. With 5 bases clipped from V and 5 bases from J, the junction kept 9 bases outside the gene matches. In DNA form, the CDR3 reads TGCGCCAGCAGCTCTATACTAGCGGGAGGACCAACCGGGGAGCTGTTTTTT. Its protein is CASSSILAGGPTGELFF.

The V gene is TRBV20-1, the J gene TRBJ1-5; no clear D gene. Germline assignment: CDR1 DFQATT and CDR2 SNEGSKA (reference sequence). CDR3 size: 13 residues. Trimming took 3 bases from V and 5 from J, leaving 11 bases between them. Written as DNA, the CDR3 is TGCAGTGCTAGTATTTATGAGGATCAGCCCCAGCATTTT. Protein sequence: CSASIYEDQPQHF.

The genes are TRBV6-6 and TRBJ2-7, with 7 bases aligning to TRBD2. The germline V gene has CDR1 MNHNY and CDR2 SVGAGI (reference sequence). There are 14 residues in the CDR3. Trimming at V came to 5 bases and at J to 5 bases, leaving 9 bases not matched to a gene. CDR3: CASSQVAGLNEQYF. In DNA form, the CDR3 reads TGTGCCAGCAGTCAGGTAGCGGGTCTGAACGAGCAGTACTTC.

This rearrangement joins TRBV5-4 to TRBJ1-2; D unclear. V was pared by 2 bases and J by 4 bases, with 15 bases between. The length of the CDR3 is 15 residues. Germline V gene sequence: CDR1 SGHNT, CDR2 YYREEE (reference sequence). The CDR3 loop is CASSLGRFRTYGYTF. CDR3 DNA: TGTGCCAGCAGCTTAGGCAGGTTCCGGACCTATGGCTACACCTTC.

This chain uses TRBV19 with TRBJ1-2; 8 bases map to TRBD1. Germline assignment: CDR1 LNHDA and CDR2 SQIVND (reference sequence). V was clipped by 3 bases and J by 6 bases; unmatched bases: 3. This CDR3 is 13 amino acids long. The CDR3 DNA sequence: TGTGCCAGTAGTATTTACAGGGGGAATGGCTACACCTTC. It encodes CASSIYRGNGYTF.

This rearrangement joins TRBV20-1 to TRBJ1-4, with TRBD1 matching over 7 bases. Trimming removed 6 bases from V and 4 bases from J; junction bases left unmatched: 5. Germline V gene data show CDR1 as DFQATT and CDR2 as SNEGSKA (reference sequence). The CDR3 sequence is 13 residues long. The DNA for the CDR3 is TGCAGTGCATGGGGACAGCTTAATGAAAAACTGTTTTTT. It yields the protein CSAWGQLNEKLFF.

This clonotype occurred once. The chain is built from TRBV20-1 and TRBJ2-2, with a tentative D call TRBD2 (5 bases). Germline-derived CDR1 and CDR2 are DFQATT and SNEGSKA (reference sequence). The CDR3 totals 13 residues. Deletions cut 4 bases from V and 5 bases from J, with 11 bases between. The CDR3 DNA is TGCAGTGCTATGGCCCCGGGGACCGGGGAGCTGTTTTTT. Translation gives CSAMAPGTGELFF.

This chain joins TRBV30 and TRBJ2-5; 11 bases align to TRBD2. The CDR3 has 15 amino acids. Germline lookup yields CDR1 GTSNPN and CDR2 SVGIG (reference sequence). The J segment lost 7 bases and the V segment lost 3 bases, leaving 10 bases of the junction unmatched. The CDR3: CAWRLAGAPGGTQYF. For the CDR3, the DNA is TGTGCCTGGAGACTAGCGGGGGCCCCCGGTGGGACCCAGTACTTC.

This clonotype has just one count. The chain carries TRBV7-8 and TRBJ1-4; a weak D match, TRBD1 (5 bases). Looked up from germline, CDR1 is SGHVS and CDR2 is FQNEAQ. This CDR3 has 16 residues. Trimming shortened V by 3 bases and J by 5 bases, and 16 bases separated the two germline ends. The CDR3 DNA is TGTGCCAGCAGCTTCACCGTGCGGGGGGGGAATGAAAAACTGTTTTTT. Its protein product is CASSFTVRGGNEKLFF.

V usage is TRBV2 and J usage is TRBJ2-5; D not resolved. V was shortened by 7 bases and J by 1 base, with 7 bases between the two germline ends. CDR1 SNHLY and CDR2 FYNNEI come from the germline V gene. The CDR3 consists of 12 residues. This CDR3 reads CASNFGQETQYF. DNA for the CDR3: TGTGCCAGCAACTTTGGCCAAGAGACCCAGTACTTC.

This chain uses TRBV20-1 with TRBJ1-1; 9 nucleotides line up with TRBD1. The CDR3 extends over 13 amino acids. CDR1 and CDR2 from the germline V gene are DFQATT and SNEGSKA (reference sequence). V shed 5 bases and J 0 bases; nucleotides not matched to a gene: 1. CDR3 bases: TGCAGTGCTCACAGGGGGCTGAACACTGAAGCTTTCTTT. Amino acid sequence: CSAHRGLNTEAFF.

The chain has TRBV12-3 or TRBV12-4 and TRBJ2-1; D uncertain. V shed 5 bases and J shed 9 bases, with 17 bases lying between them. The CDR3 consists of 14 residues. CDR3 sequence: CASSPYRARGEQFF. DNA for the CDR3: TGTGCCAGCAGTCCCTACCGAGCTAGAGGTGAGCAGTTCTTC.